This TCR beta chain was recovered during a study of graft-versus-host responses after intestinal transplantation. Across the study: Multivisceral, liver-intestinal, or isolated intestinal transplants were performed in recipients.

The count of this clone is one. Its antigen is not identified. Findings and caveats of the study: Recipient marrow contained GvH clones, some of which appeared first in ileum or blood.

Germline CDR1 PRHDT, CDR2 FYEKMQ (reference sequence). The CDR3 consists of 15 residues. The V gene end was trimmed by 5 bases and the J gene end by 4 bases; junction bases not matched to a gene: 10. TCRdb keeps only in-frame clones here, not all; method: immunoSEQ multiplex PCR. The sample lists about 98,000 clones, roughly four fifths occurring once. This TCR derives from a human donor who received an intestinal transplant. This sequence joins TRBV13 and TRBJ2-7, with 8 nucleotides matching TRBD2. Sample: unstimulated CD8+ T cells sorted from spleen or lymph node cells, taken before intestinal transplant. CDR3 sequence: CASSPFGGAGYEQYF. In DNA form, the CDR3 reads TGTGCCAGCAGCCCATTCGGGGGGGCAGGATACGAGCAGTACTTC.